The 7 T cell receptor beta chains in this list originate from one sample, sequenced in a study of shared clonotypes between healthy human individuals. Using immunoSEQ multiplex PCR, the repertoire was profiled, and TCRdb retains in-frame clones only, with some absent. The sample yields around 330,000 clones, about 74% seen once. Sequenced sample: memory CD4+ T cells sorted from blood. The subset here: CD45RA-negative fraction. The receptor source for this set is a man younger than 45 in good health.

The gene calls are TRBV5-1 and TRBJ2-1, with TRBD2 matching over 7 bases. Germline V gives CDR1 SGHRS, CDR2 YFSETQ. V shed 0 bases, J shed 3 bases, and the junction held 15 bases outside the gene matches. The length of the CDR3 is 19 residues. CDR3 in amino acids: CASSLALGSGTQLYNEQFF. CDR3 coding DNA: TGCGCCAGCAGCTTGGCTTTGGGGAGCGGGACGCAACTCTACAATGAGCAGTTCTTC.

The chain is built from TRBV19 and TRBJ1-3; unclear D gene. The CDR3 sequence is 14 residues long. The V gene lost 4 bases and the J gene lost 1 base, with 8 bases spanning the gap. Germline CDR1 and CDR2: LNHDA and SQIVND (reference sequence). The CDR3 nucleotides read TGTGCCAGTAGTACCAGCAGTTCTGGAAACACCATATATTTT. Amino acid sequence: CASSTSSSGNTIYF.

This clone was detected a few times. The chain recombines TRBV5-6 with TRBJ2-2; tentatively, D is TRBD1 (5 bases). This CDR3 region has 15 residues. Trimming cost V 5 bases and J 4 bases, with 15 bases left between them. Germline values: CDR1 SGHDT, CDR2 YYEEEE. The CDR3 is CASRVGARSTGELFF. CDR3 in DNA: TGTGCCAGCAGGGTAGGGGCGCGGAGCACCGGGGAGCTGTTTTTT.

The chain uses TRBV28 and TRBJ1-4; no clear D. The V and J ends lost 5 bases and 12 bases respectively, with 19 bases between them. This CDR3 is 14 amino acids long. From germline, CDR1 is MDHEN and CDR2 SYDVKM. CDR3 in DNA: TGTGCCAGCAGTCCCGCCGGACCAAAAGTGGAACTGTTTTTT. It yields the protein CASSPAGPKVELFF. The whole variable domain, filled in from reference TRBV28 and TRBJ1-4, reads DVKVTQSSRYLVKRTGEKVFLECVQDMDHENMFWYRQDPGLGLRLIYFSYDVKMKEKGDIPEGYSVSREKKERFSLILESASTNQTSMYLCASSPAGPKVELFFGSGTQLSVL.

Ten or more counts support this clone. The V call is TRBV29-1, the J call TRBJ2-7; D is perhaps TRBD2 (7 bases). V was clipped by 6 bases and J by 3 bases, with 15 bases between them. Germline V gene data show CDR1 as SQVTM and CDR2 as ANQGSEA. The CDR3 is 13 amino acids. This CDR3 is CSVGGQGNYEQYF. The CDR3 bases are TGCAGCGTGGGAGGGCAGGGGAACTACGAGCAGTACTTC.

The chain carries TRBV11-2 and TRBJ2-2; 10 bases are a match to TRBD2. J was trimmed by 6 bases and V by 2 bases; bases with no gene match: 9. The CDR3 extends over 17 amino acids. The germline V gene has CDR1 SGHAT and CDR2 FQNNGV. CDR3 amino acids: CASSLYPSGSSPGELFF. CDR3 coding DNA: TGTGCCAGCAGCTTATACCCTAGCGGGAGTTCCCCCGGGGAGCTGTTTTTT.

V and J are TRBV9 and TRBJ2-3; 14 nucleotides match TRBD2. V was pared by 1 base and J by 4 bases, with 5 bases of the junction left unmatched. CDR1 is SGDLS, CDR2 YYNGEE, per germline. CDR3 length equals 17 residues. The chain's CDR3 is CASSVSGLAGVADTQYF. The CDR3 nucleotides are TGTGCCAGCAGCGTATCGGGACTAGCGGGGGTGGCAGATACGCAGTATTTT.